The 25 T cell receptor beta chains below come from one sample, sequenced in a study of graft-versus-host responses after intestinal transplantation. Some clones are missing from TCRdb's copy, which holds only in-frame ones; the method was immunoSEQ multiplex PCR. The repertoire holds approximately 4,000 clones, with 25% to 30% as singletons. The sequences come from alloreactive CD4+ T cells from a mixed lymphocyte reaction culture, collected before transplantation. Subset: CFSE-low proliferating T cells sorted from roughly six-day pre-transplant mixed lymphocyte reaction (GvH or HvG direction). All receptors derive from a human patient who was an organ donor for intestinal transplantation.

The rearrangement joins TRBV28 to TRBJ2-1; possibly TRBD2 for D (5 bases). The ends were cut back, 6 bases at V and 0 bases at J, with 15 bases in the middle. This CDR3 has 16 residues. Germline CDR1 reads MDHEN; CDR2 reads SYDVKM. The CDR3 protein is CASSLPTRSSYNEQFF. The CDR3, as DNA: TGTGCCAGCAGCCTCCCTACTAGAAGCTCCTACAATGAGCAGTTCTTC.

This clone occurred a few times. The chain has TRBV6-4 and TRBJ1-2; a possible D gene is TRBD1 (5 bases). V was trimmed by 4 bases and J by 4 bases, leaving 10 bases between them. This CDR3 comprises 13 residues. The germline V gene has CDR1 MRHNA and CDR2 SNTAGT. Here the CDR3 reads CASSGRESYGYTF. The CDR3 region has the DNA TGTGCCAGCAGTGGCAGGGAAAGCTATGGCTACACCTTC.

This clone rates as medium-sized (0.01 to 0.1%). The chain has TRBV5-6 and TRBJ2-7, with 7 bases identical to TRBD1. Looked up from germline, CDR1 is SGHDT and CDR2 is YYEEEE. V shed 0 bases, J shed 0 bases, and the junction held 0 bases outside the gene matches. The CDR3 is 14 amino acids. CDR3 protein: CASSLAGGSYEQYF. In nucleotides, the CDR3 is TGTGCCAGCAGCTTGGCAGGGGGCTCCTACGAGCAGTACTTC.

This clone was counted between two and nine times. This chain uses TRBV7-8 with TRBJ1-3; TRBD1 is a possible D gene (6 bases). CDR1 is SGHVS and CDR2 is FQNEAQ in the germline V gene. The CDR3 is made up of 13 amino acids. V was shortened by 4 bases and J by 4 bases, with 8 bases between the two germline ends. The CDR3 DNA sequence: TGTGCCAGCAGCTACGGGACAGGAAACACCATATATTTT. Translating it yields CASSYGTGNTIYF.

In this sample, this clone is medium-sized. The CDR3 sequence is CASSPQALMNTEAFF. In DNA form, the CDR3 reads TGTGCCAGCTCACCACAAGCACTCATGAACACTGAAGCTTTCTTT. The chain recombines TRBV18 with TRBJ1-1; no clear D gene. Germline V CDR1 and CDR2: KGHSH, LQKENI. V was pared by 1 base and J by 0 bases, with 9 bases between. The CDR3 sequence is 15 residues long.

Only a few counts were recorded for this clone. This chain uses TRBV11-3 with TRBJ2-7; 10 nucleotides match TRBD2. The CDR3 extends over 16 amino acids. Germline values: CDR1 SGHNT, CDR2 YENEEA. Trimming removed 1 base from V and 2 bases from J; junction bases left unmatched: 5. The CDR3 nucleotides read TGTGCCAGCAGCTTAGCGGGGACTAGCGATACCTACGAGCAGTACTTC. Translation gives CASSLAGTSDTYEQYF.

Note on this clone: The sample carries other DNA sequences with the same CDR3. DNA for the CDR3: TGTGCCAGCAGCTTAGAAGCCAGCACAGATACGCAGTATTTT. Translated, it gives CASSLEASTDTQYF. The chain combines TRBV11-3 with TRBJ2-3; no clear D. Between the trimmed V and J ends, which lost 0 bases and 0 bases, there was a span of 4 bases. CDR3 length equals 14 residues. Per the germline V gene, CDR1 is SGHNT and CDR2 is YENEEA.

This clone came up once. The J gene is TRBJ1-1, the V gene TRBV5-1, with TRBD1 identical over 7 bases. The junction had 5 bases not matched to a gene; V was cut back by 2 bases and J by 1 base. This CDR3 contains 15 residues. Germline CDR1 and CDR2: SGHRS and YFSETQ. CDR3 in DNA: TGCGCCAGCAGCTTCCTGACAGGGTGGAACACTGAAGCTTTCTTT. Translated, it gives CASSFLTGWNTEAFF.

This clone occurred a few times. The chain couples TRBV10-2 to TRBJ2-3; the match to TRBD2 covers 14 bases. Germline assignment: CDR1 WSHSY and CDR2 SAAADI. The CDR3 consists of 17 residues. V lost 5 bases and J lost 0; bases outside the gene matches: 4. The CDR3 nucleotides read TGCGCCAGCAGTCGACTAGCGGGGGGGGCTAGCACAGATACGCAGTATTTT. Amino acids: CASSRLAGGASTDTQYF.

This chain links TRBV5-1 with TRBJ2-3; possible D gene TRBD2, 5 bases. Germline V gene sequence: CDR1 SGHRS, CDR2 YFSETQ. V dropped 0 bases and J dropped 0 bases, with 14 bases sitting between them. This CDR3 contains 17 residues. The CDR3 sequence: CASSLDIPEVSTDTQYF. The DNA for the CDR3 is TGCGCCAGCAGCTTGGATATTCCGGAGGTTAGCACAGATACGCAGTATTTT. The whole variable domain, filled in from reference TRBV5-1 and TRBJ2-3, reads KAGVTQTPRYLIKTRGQQVTLSCSPISGHRSVSWYQQTPGQGLQFLFEYFSETQRNKGNFPGRFSGRQFSNSRSEMNVSTLELGDSALYLCASSLDIPEVSTDTQYFGPGTRLTVL.

This clone has more than one count but fewer than ten. The genes are TRBV5-8 and TRBJ1-2; D gene unclear. This CDR3 is built from 14 residues. CDR1 and CDR2 from the germline V gene are SGHTS and YDEGEE. Trimming removed 9 bases at V and 3 bases at J, with 18 bases between. The CDR3 DNA sequence: TGTGCCACCATGACCCGTGGGATCGACTATGGCTACACCTTC. This translates into CATMTRGIDYGYTF.

The genes are TRBV7-2 and TRBJ2-7; weak D call: TRBD2 (5 bases). This CDR3 region has 15 residues. Germline loops: CDR1 SGHTA, CDR2 FQGNSA. This CDR3 reads CAIFFERKTAYEQYF. CDR3 coding DNA: TGTGCTATTTTTTTCGAGCGGAAGACGGCATACGAGCAGTACTTC.

In its sample, this clone is large. The chain couples TRBV6-5 to TRBJ1-2; D perhaps matches TRBD1 (5 bases). This CDR3 contains 13 residues. Germline V gene data show CDR1 as MNHEY and CDR2 as SVGAGI. V was cut by 6 bases and J by 5 bases, with 13 bases left in between. Written as DNA, the CDR3 is TGTGCCAGCAGACCGCCAGGGTCATATGGCTACACCTTC. Its translation: CASRPPGSYGYTF.

This clone was seen once. J is TRBJ1-6 and V is TRBV4-1; D is unclear. Germline assignment: CDR1 MGHRA and CDR2 YSYEKL. CDR3 length: 15 amino acids. V gave up 0 bases and J gave up 8 bases, with 11 bases separating them. The CDR3 reads CASSQDPGRDSPLHF. The CDR3 coding sequence is TGCGCCAGCAGCCAAGATCCCGGCCGGGATTCACCCCTCCACTTT.

The chain has TRBV28 and TRBJ1-6; no firm D call. With 8 bases removed from V and 2 bases from J, the gap between germline ends came to 4 bases. The CDR3 length is 12 residues. Per germline, CDR1 MDHEN and CDR2 SYDVKM. CDR3 amino acids: CASRAYNSPLHF. For the CDR3, the DNA is TGTGCCAGCCGGGCCTATAATTCACCCCTCCACTTT.

The rearrangement joins TRBV4-1 to TRBJ1-2; possibly TRBD1 for D (5 bases). Per germline, CDR1 MGHRA and CDR2 YSYEKL. Trimming left V 0 bases short and J 2 bases short, with 10 bases between. The CDR3 covers 15 residues. The CDR3, as DNA: TGCGCCAGCAGCCAAGAGTGGGGCCCAAACTATGGCTACACCTTC. This encodes CASSQEWGPNYGYTF.

This clone was detected only a few times. V usage is TRBV6-5 and J usage is TRBJ1-5; D ambiguous. CDR1 is MNHEY and CDR2 is SVGAGI in the germline V gene. V lost 6 bases to trimming and J lost 2 bases, with 11 bases between them. The CDR3 length is 14 residues. CDR3: CASSTTSRNQPQHF. The CDR3 nucleotides read TGTGCCAGCAGCACCACCAGCCGCAATCAGCCCCAGCATTTT.

The chain couples TRBV19 to TRBJ1-2; 7 positions agree with TRBD1. V dropped 5 bases and J dropped 7; count of bases not matched to a gene: 1. Germline V gene data show CDR1 as LNHDA and CDR2 as SQIVND (reference sequence). The CDR3 length is 11 residues. The CDR3 protein is CASSYRGGYTF. CDR3 DNA: TGTGCCAGTAGTTACAGGGGTGGCTACACCTTC.

A few counts support this clone. The V call is TRBV4-1, the J call TRBJ2-1; 8 bases fit TRBD2. Germline V gives CDR1 MGHRA, CDR2 YSYEKL. The V gene end was trimmed by 4 bases and the J gene end by 3 bases; junction bases not matched to a gene: 2. CDR3 length: 14 amino acids. The DNA of the CDR3 is TGCGCCAGCAGCCTTCGGGGGGGCTACAATGAGCAGTTCTTC. Its translation is CASSLRGGYNEQFF.

V and J are TRBV5-4 and TRBJ1-2, with 9 bases identical to TRBD1. The V and J ends lost 8 bases and 8 bases, in that order; junction bases with no gene match: 19. CDR1 and CDR2 (germline): SGHNT, YYREEE (reference sequence). This CDR3 has 16 amino acids. CDR3 nucleotide sequence: TGTGCCAGTTGGGGGTGGACAGGGGACGTCGACGAGGGCTACACCTTC. Translated: CASWGWTGDVDEGYTF.

The chain links TRBV30 to TRBJ1-6, with a weak D call TRBD1 (5 bases). The V end was cut by 1 base, the J end by 6 bases, with 7 bases between. CDR3 length: 13 residues. Germline-derived CDR1 and CDR2 are GTSNPN and SVGIG (reference sequence). The CDR3 region is CAWSGQLNSPLHF. CDR3 coding DNA: TGTGCCTGGAGTGGACAGCTTAATTCACCCCTCCACTTT. Full variable domain (rest looked up from reference TRBV30 and TRBJ1-6): SQTIHQWPATLVQPVGSPLSLECTVEGTSNPNLYWYRQAAGRGLQLLFYSVGIGQISSEVPQNLSASRPQDRQFILSSKKLLLSDSGFYLCAWSGQLNSPLHFGNGTRLTVT.

The V call is TRBV4-3, the J call TRBJ2-7; no clear D. CDR1 is LGHNA and CDR2 is YSLEER in the germline V gene. CDR3 length equals 15 residues. Trimming took 1 base from V and 4 from J, leaving 14 bases between them. CDR3 coding DNA: TGCGCCAGCAGCCAAGGGCGTCAGCCTACTTACGAGCAGTACTTC. The encoded protein is CASSQGRQPTYEQYF.

CDR3 in amino acids: CASSLTSEQYF. The CDR3 DNA reads as TGTGCCAGCAGCTTAACTAGCGAGCAGTACTTC. The chain carries TRBV7-8 and TRBJ2-7; possible D gene TRBD2, 5 bases. From germline, CDR1 is SGHVS and CDR2 FQNEAQ. The CDR3 totals 11 residues. Trimming shortened V by 2 bases and J by 6 bases, and 5 bases separated the two germline ends.

The chain links TRBV18 to TRBJ1-6; tentatively, D is TRBD1 (5 bases). Germline V CDR1 and CDR2: KGHSH, LQKENI. This CDR3 has 16 amino acids. V dropped 1 base and J dropped 4 bases, with 11 bases sitting between them. CDR3 protein: CASSPRPWGYNSPLHF. The CDR3 DNA is TGTGCCAGCTCACCACGGCCGTGGGGGTATAATTCACCCCTCCACTTT.

This sequence joins TRBV29-1 and TRBJ2-3, with TRBD2 matching over 9 bases. Per germline, CDR1 SQVTM and CDR2 ANQGSEA. Trimming cost V 5 bases and J 1 base; bases outside gene matches: 7. The CDR3 contains 15 residues. The CDR3, as DNA: TGCAGCGTTATACTGGAGCGGGGGGGCACAGATACGCAGTATTTT. This gives the protein CSVILERGGTDTQYF.